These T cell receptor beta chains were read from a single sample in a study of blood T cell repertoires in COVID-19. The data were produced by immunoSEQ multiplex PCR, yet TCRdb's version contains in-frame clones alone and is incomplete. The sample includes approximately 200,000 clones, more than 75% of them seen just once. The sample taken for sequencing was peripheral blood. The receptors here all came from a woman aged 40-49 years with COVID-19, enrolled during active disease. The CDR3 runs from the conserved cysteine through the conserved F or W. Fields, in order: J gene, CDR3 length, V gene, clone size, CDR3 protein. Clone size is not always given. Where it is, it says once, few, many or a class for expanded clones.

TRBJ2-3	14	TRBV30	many	CAWDSGGSTDTQYF
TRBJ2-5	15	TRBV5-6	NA	CASINQGGTQETQYF
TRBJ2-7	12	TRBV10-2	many	CASSSSSYEQYF
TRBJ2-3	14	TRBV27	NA	CASSLQTGPHTQYF
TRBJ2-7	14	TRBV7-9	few	CASSLVSHSYEQYF
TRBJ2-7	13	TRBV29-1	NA	CSVVGTGFYEQYF
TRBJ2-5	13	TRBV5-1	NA	CASRSGIQETQYF
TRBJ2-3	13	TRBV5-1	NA	CASSLYEADTQYF
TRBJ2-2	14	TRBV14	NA	CASSLGGNTGELFF
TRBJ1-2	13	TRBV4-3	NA	CASSQDRGGGYTF
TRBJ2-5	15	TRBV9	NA	CASSVSGGPGETQYF
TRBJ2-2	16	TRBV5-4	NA	CASSLFTSGGTGELFF
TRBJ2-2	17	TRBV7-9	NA	CASSLVAGGLNTGELFF
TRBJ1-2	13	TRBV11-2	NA	CASSLNQGGGYTF
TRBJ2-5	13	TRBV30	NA	CAWTRDRWETQYF
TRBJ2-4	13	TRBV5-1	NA	CASSLEGPGIRAF
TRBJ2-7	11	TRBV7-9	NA	CASVGGYEQYF
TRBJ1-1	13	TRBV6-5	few	CASSYLGDTEAFF